This TCR beta chain comes out of a study of blood T cell repertoires in COVID-19. Study summary: Sites in the United States, Italy and Spain provided acute and convalescent COVID-19 samples. PBMCs, B-cell-depleted T cells, or T cells provided the cDNA or gDNA that made up the material.

In the source study's methods: Estimates of nucleated cell counts were drawn from the amplification of reference gene primers. Libraries were prepared by immunoSEQ multiplex PCR; TCRdb keeps only in-frame clonotypes and omits some of them. V and J calls plus clone size are reproduced from that table; the DNA served to infer D and trimming. The sample shows more than 65,000 clones, approximately 82% of them seen only once. Trimming shortened V by 5 bases and J by 5 bases, and 20 bases separated the two germline ends. CDR3 length: 17 amino acids. Germline V gives CDR1 SGHDT, CDR2 YYEEEE. Sequences were obtained from peripheral blood. The chain employs TRBV5-6 and TRBJ1-6; D not resolved. This TCR came from a woman in her sixties or seventies with acute or convalescent COVID-19. CDR3 in amino acids: CASSVRHDYLNNSPLHF. The CDR3 nucleotides read TGTGCCAGCAGTGTGAGACATGACTACCTGAATAATTCACCCCTCCACTTT. The full variable domain, its missing parts supplied by reference TRBV5-6 and TRBJ1-6, is DAGVTQSPTHLIKTRGQQVTLRCSPKSGHDTVSWYQQALGQGPQFIFQYYEEEERQRGNFPDRFSGHQFPNYSSELNVNALLLGDSALYLCASSVRHDYLNNSPLHFGNGTRLTVT.